Presented here are 3 T cell receptor beta chains from one specimen sequenced in a study of T cell responses to AZD1222 COVID-19 vaccine. The table came from immunoSEQ multiplex PCR; TCRdb's copy has only in-frame clones and leaves some out. This table has 140,000 to 150,000 clones, about 93% appearing once. The sample consisted of peripheral blood, taken on day 0 of MenACWY control vaccination. The receptors originated from an adult in good health.

The V call is TRBV7-9, the J call TRBJ1-4, with a weak D call TRBD1 (6 bases). CDR1 is SEHNR and CDR2 is FQNEAQ in the germline V gene (reference sequence). This CDR3 contains 15 residues. Trimming shortened V by 5 bases and J by 5 bases, and 15 bases separated the two germline ends. The CDR3 region has the DNA TGTGCCAGCAGCCTCACAGGGAAGGGGAATGAAAAACTGTTTTTT. Translation gives CASSLTGKGNEKLFF.

The chain is built from TRBV5-5 and TRBJ2-7; the match to TRBD2 covers 9 bases. V lost 7 bases and J lost 6; bases outside the gene matches: 11. The germline V gene has CDR1 SGHKS and CDR2 YYEKEE (reference sequence). CDR3 length equals 14 residues. CDR3 nucleotides: TGTGCCAGCTCAACCGCGGGACTAGCAGGCGAGCAGTACTTC. This encodes CASSTAGLAGEQYF. The complete variable domain, with remaining parts taken from reference TRBV5-5 and TRBJ2-7, reads DAGVTQSPTHLIKTRGQQVTLRCSPISGHKSVSWYQQVLGQGPQFIFQYYEKEERGRGNFPDRFSARQFPNYSSELNVNALLLGDSALYLCASSTAGLAGEQYFGPGTRLTVT.

This clone appeared a single time. The chain is built from TRBV11-3 and TRBJ1-1; D call uncertain. V was cut by 4 bases and J by 3 bases, with 9 bases left in between. CDR1 is SGHNT and CDR2 is YENEEA in the germline V gene. The CDR3 consists of 13 residues. This CDR3 is CASSSYEYTEAFF. In nucleotides, the CDR3 is TGTGCCAGCAGCTCCTACGAGTACACTGAAGCTTTCTTT. Variable domain in full (rest from reference TRBV11-3 and TRBJ1-1): EAGVVQSPRYKIIEKKQPVAFWCNPISGHNTLYWYLQNLGQGPELLIRYENEEAVDDSQLPKDRFSAERLKGVDSTLKIQPAELGDSAVYLCASSSYEYTEAFFGQGTRLTVV.